Reported below is one T cell receptor beta chain. The data were taken from a study of OX40 agonist ivuxolimab in advanced cancers. With baseline, cycle 4 day 1, and cycle 7 day 1 as timepoints, blood was sampled. The CDR3 spans 14 residues. Deletions cut 6 bases from V and 1 base from J, with 13 bases between. The germline CDR1 and CDR2 sequences are SGHTA and FQGNSA. The method was immunoSEQ multiplex PCR; TCRdb's version includes in-frame clones alone and lacks a portion of them. The data contain about 65,000 clones, about 90% of them singletons. This sequence originates from an adult with an advanced solid tumor such as melanoma, head and neck, liver or kidney cancer. The source material was CD4+ or CD8+ T cells sorted from blood, sampled in a trial of the OX40 agonist ivuxolimab. This rearrangement joins TRBV7-2 to TRBJ2-7; TRBD2 is a possible D gene (6 bases). CDR3: CASRRSGLSYEQYF. Written as DNA, the CDR3 is TGTGCCAGCAGGCGGAGCGGGCTTTCCTACGAGCAGTACTTC.